Listed below are T cell receptor beta chains from one sample, sequenced in a study of blood T cell repertoires in COVID-19. Using immunoSEQ multiplex PCR, the repertoire was profiled, and TCRdb retains in-frame clones only, with some absent. The repertoire includes 100,000 to 150,000 clones, under 90% of them detected once, and 2% to 3% sits in the top ten. The sequenced sample consisted of PBMCs or T cells enriched from blood (not recorded which). Every receptor here comes from a middle-aged man with acute COVID-19. The CDR3 runs from the conserved cysteine through the conserved F or W. The order of the fields is D gene, J gene, clone size, V gene, CDR3 protein, CDR3 DNA. D genes are given only for firm matches. Rows may omit the clone size; those that give it use once, few, many or a size class.

TRBD1 | TRBJ2-2 | few | TRBV6-5 | CASSSGTGVTGELFF | TGTGCCAGCAGCTCCGGGACAGGGGTCACCGGGGAGCTGTTTTTT
TRBD1 | TRBJ1-6 | NA | TRBV24-1 | CATSPDRGYNSPLHF | TGTGCCACCAGCCCCGACAGGGGATATAATTCACCCCTCCACTTT
TRBD2 | TRBJ2-1 | NA | TRBV6-1 | CASSGTDGRGMNEQFF | TGTGCCAGCAGTGGAACAGACGGGCGGGGGATGAATGAGCAGTTCTTC
TRBD2 | TRBJ2-5 | many | TRBV7-2 | CASSGTQSGSGETQYF | TGTGCCAGCAGCGGTACCCAAAGCGGGAGTGGAGAGACCCAGTACTTC
NA | TRBJ2-7 | NA | TRBV19 | CASSITPSGTGSYEQYF | TGTGCCAGTAGTATCACGCCTTCCGGGACTGGCTCCTACGAGCAGTACTTC
NA | TRBJ2-5 | NA | TRBV2 | CASSERTQYF | TGTGCCAGCAGTGAGCGGACCCAGTACTTC
TRBD2 | TRBJ2-1 | NA | TRBV11-3 | CASSLGGGSYNEQFF | TGTGCCAGCAGCTTAGGCGGGGGGTCCTACAATGAGCAGTTCTTC
NA | TRBJ2-3 | NA | TRBV3-1/TRBV3-2 | CASSPYARTDTQYF | TGTGCCAGCAGCCCTTATGCGCGCACAGATACGCAGTATTTT
TRBD1 | TRBJ1-6 | NA | TRBV6-5 | CASTKSGQVNSPLHF | TGTGCCAGCACGAAATCGGGACAGGTTAATTCACCCCTCCACTTT
NA | TRBJ1-1 | NA | TRBV30 | CAWSGQFNTEAFF | TGTGCCTGGAGTGGGCAGTTCAACACTGAAGCTTTCTTT
TRBD1 | TRBJ1-4 | NA | TRBV5-1 | CASSFKGAGEKLFF | TGCGCCAGCAGCTTTAAGGGGGCAGGAGAAAAACTGTTTTTT
NA | TRBJ2-2 | NA | TRBV10-3 | CAISESGGTNTGELFF | TGTGCCATCAGTGAGTCTGGCGGGACGAACACCGGGGAGCTGTTTTTT
TRBD2 | TRBJ2-7 | once | TRBV20-1 | CSASREGLDEQYF | TGCAGTGCTAGTCGGGAGGGCCTGGACGAGCAGTACTTC
TRBD1 | TRBJ1-3 | NA | TRBV6-5 | CASSLQGARGDTIYF | TGTGCCAGCAGTCTACAGGGGGCGCGGGGGGACACCATATATTTT
NA | TRBJ1-2 | NA | TRBV30 | CAWSVLSGVYGYTF | TGTGCCTGGAGTGTTCTATCAGGGGTATATGGCTACACCTTC
NA | TRBJ1-1 | NA | TRBV7-9 | CATMAGNTEAFF | TGTGCCACCATGGCAGGGAACACTGAAGCTTTCTTT
NA | TRBJ1-1 | NA | TRBV19 | CASSIGRENTEAFF | TGTGCCAGTAGTATAGGCCGGGAGAACACTGAAGCTTTCTTT
NA | TRBJ2-7 | NA | TRBV12-3/TRBV12-4 | CASSTNYEQYF | TGTGCCAGCAGCACTAACTACGAGCAGTACTTC
NA | TRBJ2-3 | NA | TRBV1 | CSQHASGSPRTQYF | TGCAGCCAGCACGCTAGCGGGTCCCCCCGAACGCAGTATTTT
TRBD2 | TRBJ2-5 | NA | TRBV18 | CASSPVDSGGPGGSWETQYF | TGTGCCAGCTCACCCGTCGATAGCGGGGGCCCGGGAGGGTCCTGGGAGACCCAGTACTTC
NA | TRBJ1-2 | NA | TRBV10-3 | CAISESSYGYTF | TGTGCCATCAGTGAGTCTAGCTATGGCTACACCTTC
NA | TRBJ1-5 | NA | TRBV27 | CASSVGRGLRPQHF | TGTGCCAGCAGTGTAGGAAGGGGGTTAAGGCCCCAGCATTTT
TRBD1 | TRBJ1-6 | NA | TRBV5-1 | CASRPPGQTLNGDSPLHF | TGCGCCAGCAGACCTCCGGGACAGACTCTAAACGGGGATTCACCCCTCCACTTT
NA | TRBJ1-2 | NA | TRBV11-2 | CASSSTLGGTGYGYTF | TGTGCCAGCAGTTCCACCCTGGGGGGGACGGGCTATGGCTACACCTTC
TRBD2 | TRBJ2-3 | NA | TRBV13 | CASSPFSGGRESTDTQYF | TGTGCCAGCAGCCCCTTTAGCGGGGGCCGGGAAAGCACAGATACGCAGTATTTT
NA | TRBJ1-4 | NA | TRBV3-1/TRBV3-2 | CASSLPRATNEKLFF | TGTGCCAGCAGCCTACCGCGTGCAACTAATGAAAAACTGTTTTTT
NA | TRBJ1-1 | few | TRBV19 | CASSIGSPGNTEAFF | TGTGCCAGTAGTATAGGCTCCCCGGGGAACACTGAAGCTTTCTTT
NA | TRBJ1-1 | NA | TRBV3-1/TRBV3-2 | CASAPQMNTEAFF | TGTGCCAGCGCGCCCCAAATGAACACTGAAGCTTTCTTT
NA | TRBJ2-7 | NA | TRBV19 | CASSISSPYYEQYF | TGTGCCAGTAGTATTTCCTCCCCGTACTACGAGCAGTACTTC
TRBD1 | TRBJ1-2 | few | TRBV19 | CASRYGQGDGYTF | TGTGCCAGTAGATATGGACAGGGGGATGGCTACACCTTC